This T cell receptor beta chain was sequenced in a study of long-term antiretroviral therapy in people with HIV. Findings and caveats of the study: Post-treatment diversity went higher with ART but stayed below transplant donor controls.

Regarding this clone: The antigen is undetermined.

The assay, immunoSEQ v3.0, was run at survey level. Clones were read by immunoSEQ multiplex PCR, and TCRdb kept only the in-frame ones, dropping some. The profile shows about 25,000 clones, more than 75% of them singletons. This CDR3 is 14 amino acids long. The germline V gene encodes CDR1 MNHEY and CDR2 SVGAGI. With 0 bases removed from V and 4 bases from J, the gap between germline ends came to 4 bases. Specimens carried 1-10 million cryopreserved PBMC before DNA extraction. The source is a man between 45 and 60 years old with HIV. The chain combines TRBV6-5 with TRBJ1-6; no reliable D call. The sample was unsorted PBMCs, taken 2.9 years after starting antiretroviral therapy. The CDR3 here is CASSYSGYNSPLHF. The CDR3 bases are TGTGCCAGCAGTTACTCAGGGTATAATTCACCCCTCCACTTT.